These 25 T cell receptor beta chains came from one sample sequenced in a study of read filtering for tumor transcriptome and immune sequencing. From roughly 400 ng of RNA, a library with molecular barcoded alpha/delta and beta/gamma adaptors was made. TCRdb processed the reads anew with MiXCR; each CDR3 protein has one entry. This sample has approximately 50,000 distinct CDR3 sequences, with around a fifth found just once. Sequenced sample: a population of CD138-negative cells sorted from bone marrow. The receptor source for this set is a donor older than 35 with multiple myeloma.

Concerning this clonotype itself: One junction end disagrees with the germline gene, perhaps due to a read error. Here the CDR3 reads CAGSHPGTGREKLFF. Here the CDR3 DNA reads TGTGCCGGCAGCCACCCCGGGACAGGTAGAGAAAAACTGTTTTTT. The chain links TRBV5-4 to TRBJ1-4; 8 bases are shared with TRBD1. The CDR3 runs 15 residues. Per germline, CDR1 SGHNT and CDR2 YYREEE (reference sequence).

This clonotype was counted many times. The V and J genes are TRBV24-1 and TRBJ2-3; TRBD1 might be the D (5 bases). CDR3 length: 13 residues. Per germline, CDR1 KGHDR and CDR2 SFDVKD. V lost 1 base to trimming and J lost 5 bases, with 6 bases between them. The CDR3 nucleotides read TGTGCCACCAGTGATTTAAGGGGAGATACGCAGTATTTT. This sequence encodes CATSDLRGDTQYF.

With respect to this clonotype: A clone one base away is much larger, so this may be a read error. This likely comes from a read error, as the CDR3 has no conserved phenylalanine or tryptophan at its end. V usage is TRBV29-1 and J usage is TRBJ2-7; 10 positions match TRBD1. CDR1 and CDR2 (germline): SQVTM, ANQGSEA. The CDR3 covers 16 residues. V trimming: 0 bases; J trimming: 7 bases; junction bases outside the gene matches: 12. Here the CDR3 DNA reads TGCAGCGTTGAAGAGGGGGACAGGGGATTATTGGGGGAGCAGTACTCC. This encodes CSVEEGDRGLLGEQYS.

This clonotype was recorded many times. This sequence joins TRBV23-1 and TRBJ2-2, with TRBD1 as a possible D gene (5 bases). TRBV23-1 is an open reading frame whose function is uncertain. V was pared by 3 bases and J by 4 bases, with 12 bases between. This CDR3 contains 15 residues. CDR3 residues: CASSHGAAPTGELFF. CDR3 nucleotides: TGCGCCAGCAGTCATGGGGCCGCCCCCACCGGGGAGCTGTTTTTT.

This clonotype was detected only a few times. V usage is TRBV12-3 or TRBV12-4 and J usage is TRBJ2-5; 7 nucleotides match TRBD2. V lost 3 bases and J lost 1; bases outside the gene matches: 5. The CDR3 extends over 15 amino acids. Here the CDR3 DNA reads TGTGCCAGCAGTTTTAGGAGCGGGGCCCAAGAGACCCAGTACTTC. Translation: CASSFRSGAQETQYF.

This clonotype was seen at least ten times. The chain carries TRBV18 and TRBJ2-5, with D uncertain. The CDR3 totals 17 residues. In germline, CDR1 is KGHSH, CDR2 LQKENI. The V end lost 2 bases, the J end lost 2 bases, and 18 bases lay between the germline ends. The CDR3 spells CASSPGELFRLQETQYF. In nucleotides, the CDR3 is TGTGCCAGCTCACCAGGGGAACTTTTCCGATTGCAAGAGACCCAGTACTTC.

This clonotype was observed many times. This chain links TRBV6-5 with TRBJ1-6, with D tentatively TRBD1 (5 bases). CDR3 size: 16 residues. V gave up 6 bases and J gave up 6 bases, with 18 bases separating them. CDR1 and CDR2 from the germline V gene are MNHEY and SVGAGI. In nucleotides, the CDR3 is TGTGCCAGCAGGCCCCGCGAAGGGGACGGTAATTCACCCCTCCACTTT. Encoded protein: CASRPREGDGNSPLHF.

As regards this clonotype: This may come from a read error, since a much larger clone is one base off. The genes are TRBV20-1 and TRBJ2-5; 8 bases match TRBD2. Germline V gene data show CDR1 as DFQATT and CDR2 as SNEGSKA (reference sequence). J was trimmed by 2 bases and V by 8 bases; bases with no gene match: 10. The CDR3 loop spans 14 amino acids. The CDR3 nucleotides read TGCAGTTTTACTAGCGGAGGTTATCAAGAGACCCAGTACTTC. Amino acid sequence: CSFTSGGYQETQYF.

At least ten counts were recorded for this clonotype. As DNA, the CDR3 is TGCGCCAGCAGCTTGGTCGACAGGGGTCACGGGGAGCTGTTTTTT. It yields the protein CASSLVDRGHGELFF. This sequence joins TRBV5-1 and TRBJ2-2; 8 nucleotides align to TRBD1. The germline V gene has CDR1 SGHRS and CDR2 YFSETQ. This CDR3 has 15 amino acids. With 0 bases clipped from V and 7 bases from J, the junction kept 5 bases outside the gene matches.

Note on this clonotype: This sequence may be a read error, since a much larger clone differs from it by one base. The chain uses TRBV20-1 and TRBJ2-1; 7 nucleotides agree with TRBD2. The CDR3 totals 15 residues. After removal of 0 bases from V and 8 bases from J, the junction contained 10 bases not matched to a gene. Germline V gene sequence: CDR1 DFQATT, CDR2 SNEGSKA (reference sequence). The CDR3 sequence is CSARDPNTSGDEQFF. DNA for the CDR3: TGCAGTGCTAGAGATCCGAATACCAGCGGGGATGAGCAGTTCTTC.

In its sample, this clonotype was seen many times. The genes are TRBV28 and TRBJ1-1; D remains unclear. Trimming cost V 3 bases and J 5 bases, with 7 bases left between them. The CDR3 has 12 residues. Germline CDR1 is MDHEN and CDR2 is SYDVKM. CDR3 sequence reads: CASSFSQTEAFF. In DNA, the CDR3 is TGTGCCAGCAGTTTCTCCCAGACTGAAGCTTTCTTT.

By share, this clonotype counts as medium-sized. This CDR3 reads CASSPTGLAGVVNEQFF. DNA for the CDR3: TGTGCCAGCAGCCCCACGGGGCTAGCGGGGGTAGTAAATGAGCAGTTCTTC. The V call is TRBV28, the J call TRBJ2-1; TRBD2 agrees at 10 bases. Germline CDR1 and CDR2: MDHEN and SYDVKM. The CDR3 is 17 amino acids. Trimming at V came to 6 bases and at J to 7 bases, leaving 15 bases not matched to a gene.

The chain joins TRBV6-5 to TRBJ1-1; possibly TRBD1 for D (6 bases). Germline V gene lookup returns CDR1 MNHEY and CDR2 SVGAGI. The length of the CDR3 is 15 residues. Trimming pared 4 bases from V and 4 bases from J, leaving 16 bases between. The CDR3 sequence is CASSCKGGQGTEAFF. CDR3 in DNA: TGTGCCAGCAGTTGCAAAGGGGGTCAAGGCACTGAAGCTTTCTTT.

This clonotype has a count of ten or more. The chain combines TRBV19 with TRBJ2-1; D may be TRBD2 (5 bases). This CDR3 is built from 14 residues. Trimming removed 7 bases from V and 6 bases from J, with 16 bases in between. Germline V CDR1 and CDR2: LNHDA, SQIVND (reference sequence). CDR3 in amino acids: CASMEREFGNEQFF. The CDR3 nucleotides read TGTGCCAGTATGGAGAGGGAGTTTGGCAATGAGCAGTTCTTC.

This clonotype has at least ten counts. The V gene is TRBV20-1, the J gene TRBJ2-5, with D tentatively TRBD1 (5 bases). The CDR3 length is 16 residues. CDR1 and CDR2 (germline): DFQATT, SNEGSKA (reference sequence). V gave up 3 bases and J gave up 5 bases, with 22 bases separating them. The CDR3 bases are TGCAGTGCTAGTCCAGGGCGGCGGCGGCAGGAGGAGACCCAGTACTTC. Protein product: CSASPGRRRQEETQYF.

This clonotype was counted many times. The chain couples TRBV5-1 to TRBJ2-2, with D perhaps TRBD1 (5 bases). CDR1 and CDR2 from the germline V gene are SGHRS and YFSETQ. This CDR3 spans 13 amino acids. Trimming pared 0 bases from V and 7 bases from J, leaving 7 bases between. The CDR3 protein is CASSLEGFGELFF. The CDR3 DNA sequence: TGCGCCAGCAGCTTGGAGGGGTTCGGGGAGCTGTTTTTT.

This clonotype has a count of ten or more. The chain joins TRBV7-2 to TRBJ2-5; 7 bases align to TRBD2. After removal of 4 bases from V and 4 bases from J, the junction contained 3 bases not matched to a gene. This CDR3 is 13 amino acids long. The germline CDR1 and CDR2 sequences are SGHTA and FQGNSA. The CDR3 DNA reads TGTGCCAGCAGCTCTTGGGAGGGAGAGACCCAGTACTTC. Protein: CASSSWEGETQYF.

As regards this clonotype: A much bigger clone sits one base away, suggesting this may be a read error. V and J are TRBV7-9 and TRBJ2-3, with D hard to call. Germline V gives CDR1 SEHNR, CDR2 FQNEAQ (reference sequence). V lost 1 base to trimming and J lost 0 bases, with 17 bases between them. This CDR3 has 18 amino acids. CDR3 loop: CASSLDPAFDPSTDTQYF. DNA for the CDR3: TGTGCCAGCAGCTTAGATCCAGCGTTTGATCCCAGCACAGATACGCAGTATTTT.

This clonotype was found many times. The rearrangement uses TRBV4-1 and TRBJ2-3; unclear D gene. The CDR3 length is 17 residues. CDR1 is MGHRA, CDR2 YSYEKL, per germline. The V end was cut by 4 bases, the J end by 0 bases, with 17 bases between. CDR3 amino acids: CASSPLGLAASTDTQYF. As DNA, the CDR3 is TGCGCCAGCAGCCCGCTGGGGTTAGCAGCTAGCACAGATACGCAGTATTTT.

This clonotype was picked up many times. This sequence joins TRBV20-1 and TRBJ2-2, with TRBD2 as a possible D gene (6 bases). V was shortened by 3 bases and J by 7 bases, with 12 bases between the two germline ends. This CDR3 is 13 amino acids long. Per germline, CDR1 DFQATT and CDR2 SNEGSKA (reference sequence). The CDR3, as DNA: TGCAGTGCTAGTGGAGGGCTTAGCGGGGAGCTGTTTTTT. This encodes CSASGGLSGELFF.

The table lists this clonotype with many counts. The J gene is TRBJ2-1, the V gene TRBV6-6, with 12 bases identical to TRBD2. This CDR3 region has 17 residues. The germline gives CDR1 MNHNY, CDR2 SVGAGI (reference sequence). V shed 8 bases, J shed 4 bases, and the junction held 12 bases outside the gene matches. CDR3 bases: TGTGCCAGCGGGTCACTAGCGGGAGGCTATTCATACAATGAGCAGTTCTTC. It yields the protein CASGSLAGGYSYNEQFF.

This clonotype was seen more than once but under ten times. The V gene is TRBV12-3 or TRBV12-4, the J gene TRBJ1-5; TRBD1 might be the D (6 bases). The V end lost 1 base, the J end lost 7 bases, and 11 bases lay between the germline ends. This CDR3 has 14 amino acids. The CDR3 coding sequence is TGTGCCAGCAGTTTAGGCGACAGGTTCCAGCCCCAGCATTTT. Its translation is CASSLGDRFQPQHF.

This clonotype appeared many times. The chain carries TRBV5-6 and TRBJ2-5; D is tentatively TRBD1 or TRBD2 (7 bases each). The CDR3 has 14 amino acids. The germline V gene has CDR1 SGHDT and CDR2 YYEEEE. V was shortened by 2 bases and J by 6 bases, with 14 bases between the two germline ends. The CDR3 region has the DNA TGTGCCAGCAGCTTCGGACTAGGGGGCAAGACCCAGTACTTC. This codes for CASSFGLGGKTQYF.

At least ten counts were recorded for this clonotype. V gene TRBV5-6 combines with J gene TRBJ2-3; either TRBD1 or TRBD2 may fit D (5 bases each). Trimming shortened V by 0 bases and J by 1 base, and 12 bases separated the two germline ends. The V gene's germline CDR1 is SGHDT and CDR2 YYEEEE. The CDR3 runs to 16 residues. The DNA for the CDR3 is TGTGCCAGCAGCTTGGTTCCAGGGAGCCGCACAGATACGCAGTATTTT. Amino acids: CASSLVPGSRTDTQYF.

V and J are TRBV9 and TRBJ1-1, with 7 bases matching TRBD1. Germline V CDR1 and CDR2: SGDLS, YYNGEE. The CDR3 runs to 13 residues. The V and J ends lost 4 bases and 4 bases, in that order; junction bases with no gene match: 4. The CDR3 reads CASSLGGRTEAFF. CDR3 bases: TGTGCCAGCAGCCTAGGGGGCCGCACTGAAGCTTTCTTT.